This T cell receptor beta chain was recorded in a study of post-analysis software for immune sequencing data. Study details: As for disease course, relapsing-remitting, secondary progressive and progressive-relapsing multiple sclerosis were all included.

Germline lookup yields CDR1 SQVTM and CDR2 ANQGSEA. The ends lost 1 base at V and 4 bases at J; junction bases unmatched: 4. The length of the CDR3 is 14 residues. Study findings and constraints: In multiple sclerosis, normalized Chao1 diversity was significantly below that of controls. Strong co-clustering by F measure was seen for same-batch samples. About five TRBV segments, including TRBV5-6, TRBV5-1 and TRBV20-1, were more frequent in patients than controls.

The TCR beta cDNA libraries carried unique molecular identifiers. Input populations of about 0.95 to 11 million T cells gave rise to roughly 500,000 cDNA molecules. MiXCR was run by TCRdb on the PCR reads, yielding one entry per CDR3 protein. Here the sample spans about 820,000 distinct CDR3 sequences, about 53% being singletons. Concerning this clonotype itself: Its antigen is unknown.

The chain uses TRBV29-1 and TRBJ2-1; 7 nucleotides line up with TRBD2. This sequence was found in a girl between 5 and 17 years old with multiple sclerosis. The sample was blood. CDR3 in amino acids: CSVEASGAYNEQFF. CDR3 nucleotides: TGCAGCGTTGAAGCTAGCGGAGCTTACAATGAGCAGTTCTTC.